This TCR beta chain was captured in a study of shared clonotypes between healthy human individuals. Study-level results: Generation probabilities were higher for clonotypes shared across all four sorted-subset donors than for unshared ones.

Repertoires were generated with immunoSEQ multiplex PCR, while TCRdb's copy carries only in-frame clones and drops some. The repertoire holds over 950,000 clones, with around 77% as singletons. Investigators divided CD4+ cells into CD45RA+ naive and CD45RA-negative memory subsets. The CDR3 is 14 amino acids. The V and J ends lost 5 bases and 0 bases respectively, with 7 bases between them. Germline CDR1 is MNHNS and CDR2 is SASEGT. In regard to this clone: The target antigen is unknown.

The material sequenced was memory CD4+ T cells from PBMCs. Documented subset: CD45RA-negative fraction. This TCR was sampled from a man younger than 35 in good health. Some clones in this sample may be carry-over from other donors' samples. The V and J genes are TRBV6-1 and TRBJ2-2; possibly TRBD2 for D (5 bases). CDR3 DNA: TGTGCCAGCAGTCACGGGACGAACACCGGGGAGCTGTTTTTT. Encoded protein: CASSHGTNTGELFF.